The source of this TCR beta chain is a study of T cell changes during pregnancy in multiple sclerosis (dated by TCRdb to about 2019). In terms of the full investigation: Changes in the T cell repertoire over the course of pregnancy were examined in this study in women with multiple sclerosis.

Library preparation was by the immunoSEQ multiplex PCR assay. Sourced from immuneACCESS, this table was stored by TCRdb with only in-frame sequences that have V and J called. A share of the clones is absent; for the studies checked, an unresolved V gene accounts for under half, and the remainder has no known explanation. For this sample there are around 84,000 clones; about 93% appear just once. The top ten constitute roughly 0.93% of the sample. The CDR3 runs 15 amino acids, cysteine and phenylalanine included. Of all the DNA, just the CDR3 is kept, 45 bases in frame from base 1. Trimming removed 1 base from V and 2 bases from J; the gene matches leave 3 bases unexplained. CDR1 and CDR2 were assigned from the germline V gene (reference sequence) as SEHNR and FQNEAQ. Comments on this clone: What this receptor recognizes is not known. No much larger clone is present one base from it, and per-base qualities are unavailable.

The sequence derives from a female donor in good health, enrolled as a control in a pregnancy study. This receptor chain uses TRBV7-9 and TRBJ2-7; 9 bases in between match TRBD1. The specimen comprised peripheral blood, sampled in the second trimester of pregnancy. The nucleotides are TGTGCCAGCAGCTTAGATCGGACAGGGGCCTACGAGCAGTACTTC. Its protein product is CASSLDRTGAYEQYF.